This TCR beta chain is drawn from a study of T cells in Graves' hyperthyroidism and ophthalmopathy. RNA transcripts gave rise to amplified TCR beta CDR3 regions. RT-PCR in the first round (using the HTBI primer set) targeted the TCR CDR3. TCRdb independently ran MiXCR on the multiplex PCR reads; one entry per CDR3 protein. This table holds 700,000 to 850,000 distinct CDR3 sequences, under 45% found once. Diagnoses were made from clinical symptoms, serum measures (thyroxine and TRAb), thyroid ultrasound and orbital computed tomography. Trimming stripped 5 bases from V and 2 bases from J, with 16 bases between. The CDR3 totals 17 residues. Germline CDR1 is SNHLY and CDR2 is FYNNEI. The sample holds many counts of this clonotype.

This chain connects TRBV2 to TRBJ2-6; the D gene is possibly TRBD1 (8 bases). The specimen sequenced was blood. This sequence was found in a woman between 40 and 50 years old with Graves' hyperthyroidism. The CDR3, as DNA: TGTGCCAGCAGTCTACAGGGGGGGATCCCTGGGGCCAACGTCCTGACTTTC. Its translation: CASSLQGGIPGANVLTF.